The 14 T cell receptor beta chains listed next were all sequenced from one sample in a study of cytomegalovirus exposure and HLA in healthy donors. PCR used 60 Vbeta primers and 13 Jbeta primers. Measured with immunoSEQ multiplex PCR; TCRdb has only the in-frame clones, and not every one. The data contain 130,000 or so clones, around 85% of them singletons. The source material was PBMCs. These receptors were obtained from a man aged 30 to 39 in good health and CMV-seronegative.

This clone has only a few counts. The J gene is TRBJ1-1, the V gene TRBV2; 7 nucleotides agree with TRBD1. This CDR3 spans 13 amino acids. J was trimmed by 1 base and V by 6 bases; bases with no gene match: 2. In germline, CDR1 is SNHLY, CDR2 FYNNEI. In DNA form, the CDR3 reads TGTGCCAGCAGGGGGACAGCGAACACTGAAGCTTTCTTT. Translation gives CASRGTANTEAFF.

The rearrangement joins TRBV7-9 to TRBJ2-7; 8 bases agree with TRBD1. The ends lost 5 bases at V and 2 bases at J; junction bases unmatched: 8. The CDR3 length is 15 residues. Germline V gene data show CDR1 as SEHNR and CDR2 as FQNEAQ (reference sequence). The CDR3 coding sequence is TGTGCCAGCAGCGAAACAGGGGGGCCACCCTACGAGCAGTACTTC. Translation gives CASSETGGPPYEQYF.

The chain carries TRBV7-7 and TRBJ2-2; 10 bases agree with TRBD2. Germline values: CDR1 SSHAT, CDR2 FNYEAQ (reference sequence). V was clipped by 2 bases and J by 4 bases; unmatched bases: 10. The CDR3 consists of 18 residues. DNA of the CDR3: TGTGCCAGCAGCTTAACCGAGCGGGGGGGCCGGGGCACCGGGGAGCTGTTTTTT. This sequence encodes CASSLTERGGRGTGELFF.

The chain joins TRBV11-3 to TRBJ1-6, with D maybe TRBD1 (6 bases). From germline, CDR1 is SGHNT and CDR2 YENEEA. This CDR3 region has 17 residues. The ends were cut back, 1 base at V and 7 bases at J, with 17 bases in the middle. The CDR3 is CASSLGADRRRNSPLHF. CDR3 in DNA: TGTGCCAGCAGCTTAGGGGCCGACAGGCGACGGAATTCACCCCTCCACTTT.

This clone has more than one count but fewer than ten. The chain carries TRBV5-1 and TRBJ2-5, with 10 bases that match TRBD2. V dropped 4 bases and J dropped 4; count of bases not matched to a gene: 10. Germline V CDR1 and CDR2: SGHRS, YFSETQ. The CDR3 spans 16 residues. CDR3 in amino acids: CASSGSSGGPGETQYF. CDR3 DNA sequence: TGCGCCAGCAGCGGGTCTAGCGGGGGCCCAGGAGAGACCCAGTACTTC.

The CDR3 nucleotides are TGTGCCAGCAGTTTATCACGGGAAAACAAAAATGAGCAGTTCTTC. It specifies CASSLSRENKNEQFF. V and J are TRBV27 and TRBJ2-1, with D tentatively TRBD2 (5 bases). This CDR3 contains 15 residues. The germline CDR1 and CDR2 sequences are MNHEY and SMNVEV (reference sequence). V lost 0 bases to trimming and J lost 7 bases, with 13 bases between them.

The V and J genes are TRBV21-1 and TRBJ2-7; the tabulated D call, TRBD1, remains unverified against the DNA. TRBV21-1 has pseudogene status. The CDR3 spans 14 residues. CDR3 bases: TGTGCCAATGGCCCGGGACAGGGCGTCCACGAGCAGTACTTC. It yields the protein CANGPGQGVHEQYF.

The chain is built from TRBV28 and TRBJ2-3; D may be TRBD2 (5 bases). The V end lost 9 bases, the J end lost 0 bases, and 13 bases lay between the germline ends. The CDR3 covers 14 residues. In germline, CDR1 is MDHEN, CDR2 SYDVKM. The CDR3 spells CASLRRASTDTQYF. The CDR3 DNA sequence: TGTGCCAGTTTACGGCGGGCGAGCACAGATACGCAGTATTTT.

The chain uses TRBV2 and TRBJ2-1; TRBD2 agrees at 7 bases. V dropped 8 bases and J dropped 2; count of bases not matched to a gene: 9. CDR1 SNHLY and CDR2 FYNNEI come from the germline V gene. The CDR3 sequence is 15 residues long. In DNA form, the CDR3 reads TGTGCCAGCCTAACCGAGCGGGGCACCTACAATGAGCAGTTCTTC. Protein product: CASLTERGTYNEQFF.

The chain is built from TRBV28 and TRBJ2-7, with D possibly matching TRBD2 (6 bases). The V end was cut by 3 bases, the J end by 5 bases, with 20 bases between. CDR1 and CDR2 (germline): MDHEN, SYDVKM. The CDR3 is made up of 16 amino acids. The CDR3 sequence: CASSFSGGITINEQYF. The CDR3 region has the DNA TGTGCCAGCAGTTTTTCCGGGGGAATCACAATCAACGAGCAGTACTTC.

J is TRBJ2-3 and V is TRBV27; 13 bases match TRBD2. The J segment lost 0 bases and the V segment lost 7 bases, leaving 13 bases of the junction unmatched. This CDR3 has 19 residues. CDR1 and CDR2 (germline): MNHEY, SMNVEV (reference sequence). The CDR3 region is CASTTTRTSGGASTDTQYF. Written as DNA, the CDR3 is TGTGCCAGCACCACCACGAGGACTAGCGGGGGCGCTAGCACAGATACGCAGTATTTT.

The V and J genes are TRBV10-3 and TRBJ1-6, with TRBD1 identical over 8 bases. Trimming at V came to 0 bases and at J to 0 bases, leaving 7 bases not matched to a gene. This CDR3 is built from 19 residues. Germline V CDR1 and CDR2: ENHRY, SYGVKD. CDR3 sequence: CAISESKRDRSSYNSPLHF. In nucleotides, the CDR3 is TGTGCCATCAGTGAGTCTAAACGGGACAGGAGCTCCTATAATTCACCCCTCCACTTT.

V and J are TRBV2 and TRBJ2-7; a possible D gene is TRBD1 (7 bases). Between the trimmed V and J ends, which lost 6 bases and 4 bases, there was a span of 16 bases. CDR1 SNHLY and CDR2 FYNNEI come from the germline V gene. This CDR3 region has 14 residues. The CDR3 loop reads CASSPSPGGYEQYF. CDR3 DNA: TGTGCCAGCAGCCCCTCCCCAGGGGGGTACGAGCAGTACTTC.

The chain couples TRBV6-6 to TRBJ2-7; 11 bases map to TRBD1. The V segment lost 4 bases and the J segment 6 bases; nucleotides outside the gene matches: 8. This CDR3 region has 15 residues. The germline gives CDR1 MNHNY, CDR2 SVGAGI (reference sequence). The CDR3 spells CASSLSPGQGGEQYF. The CDR3 DNA reads TGTGCCAGCAGTTTATCACCGGGACAGGGGGGCGAGCAGTACTTC.